This passage covers 15 T cell receptor beta chains from one sample sequenced in a study of T cell repertoires in cytomegalovirus infection. TCRdb used MiXCR to reprocess the reads, holding one entry per CDR3 protein. The sample yields roughly 19,000 distinct CDR3 sequences, 42% seen once. Their antigen targets remain unknown. Sequenced material: CD8+ T cells from cultured PBMCs, taken from culture after CMV antigen stimulation. The receptors were sampled from a human donor in good health (CMV status not recorded). Some clones in this sample may be carry-over from other donors' samples.

The CDR3 bases are TGTGCCAGCAGCTCCGGCGGGAGCTCCTTACGTGGGCAGTACTTC. This gives the protein CASSSGGSSLRGQYF. The chain recombines TRBV5-4 with TRBJ2-7; 7 bases map to TRBD2. Germline values: CDR1 SGHNT, CDR2 YYREEE (reference sequence). The CDR3 runs 15 residues. With 3 bases clipped from V and 9 bases from J, the junction kept 15 bases outside the gene matches.

The chain links TRBV7-3 to TRBJ2-3; D possibly uses TRBD1 or TRBD2 (5 bases each). Germline assignment: CDR1 SGHTA and CDR2 FQGTGA. V was trimmed by 8 bases and J by 6 bases, leaving 15 bases between them. The CDR3 has 13 amino acids. CDR3 sequence reads: CASEDGTSDTQYF. Here the CDR3 DNA reads TGTGCCAGCGAAGATGGGACCTCGGATACGCAGTATTTT.

There are a few counts of this clonotype. V gene TRBV19 combines with J gene TRBJ2-7, with 11 bases matching TRBD1. Unmatched junction bases numbered 8, after V lost 7 bases and J lost 3 bases. The V gene's germline CDR1 is LNHDA and CDR2 SQIVND (reference sequence). This CDR3 region has 15 residues. The CDR3 here is CASTLGQGAIYEQYF. DNA for the CDR3: TGTGCCAGTACACTCGGACAGGGGGCGATCTACGAGCAGTACTTC.

The rearrangement uses TRBV27 and TRBJ2-7, with 8 bases that match TRBD2. CDR1 and CDR2 from the germline V gene are MNHEY and SMNVEV (reference sequence). This CDR3 has 16 amino acids. V trimming: 4 bases; J trimming: 5 bases; junction bases outside the gene matches: 13. The CDR3 region has the DNA TGTGCCAGCAGTTCACCCCTAGCGGGTGGGTGGGACGAGCAGTACTTC. The encoded protein is CASSSPLAGGWDEQYF.

This sequence joins TRBV5-5 and TRBJ2-5; 11 bases match TRBD1. This CDR3 is built from 17 residues. V was clipped by 0 bases and J by 5 bases; unmatched bases: 9. Germline V gene lookup returns CDR1 SGHKS and CDR2 YYEKEE (reference sequence). CDR3 nucleotide sequence: TGTGCCAGCAGCTTGGCGAGGACAGGGGGCGTAAGGGAGACCCAGTACTTC. It specifies CASSLARTGGVRETQYF.

The rearrangement joins TRBV7-2 to TRBJ2-3; D unclear. Germline V gene data show CDR1 as SGHTA and CDR2 as FQGNSA. The V and J ends lost 4 bases and 2 bases respectively, with 4 bases between them. The CDR3 is made up of 12 amino acids. The CDR3 sequence: CASSYNTDTQYF. CDR3 DNA: TGTGCCAGCAGCTACAACACAGATACGCAGTATTTT.

Regarding this clonotype: An end of the junction does not agree with germline; a read error may underlie this. The rearrangement uses TRBV4-3 and TRBJ2-7; 9 bases are shared with TRBD1. Germline CDR1 and CDR2: LGHNA and YSLEER. The CDR3 is 18 amino acids. The CDR3 region has the DNA TGCGCCGGCAGCCAAGAACTTCCGGGACAGGGCTTCTCCTACGAGCAGTACTTC. Translating it yields CAGSQELPGQGFSYEQYF.

This clonotype was seen a handful of times. This sequence joins TRBV6-5 and TRBJ1-6; possible D gene TRBD1, 5 bases. V lost 6 bases, J lost 5 bases, and 14 bases lay in between. Per the germline V gene, CDR1 is MNHEY and CDR2 is SVGAGI. The CDR3 sequence is 15 residues long. CDR3 protein: CASRGGYEDNSPLHF. CDR3 coding DNA: TGTGCCAGCAGGGGGGGTTACGAGGATAATTCACCCCTCCACTTT.

The table lists this clonotype with a few counts. The chain couples TRBV11-3 to TRBJ1-3, with a possible D match to TRBD1 (5 bases). This CDR3 region has 15 residues. The ends were cut back, 3 bases at V and 0 bases at J, with 9 bases in the middle. The V gene's germline CDR1 is SGHNT and CDR2 YENEEA. CDR3 residues: CASSLGPSSGNTIYF. The DNA of the CDR3 is TGTGCCAGCAGCTTGGGACCGAGCTCTGGAAACACCATATATTTT.

The rearrangement links TRBV28 to TRBJ2-7; D is unresolved. The CDR3 contains 11 residues. Between the trimmed V and J ends, which lost 4 bases and 3 bases, there was a span of 4 bases. Germline V gives CDR1 MDHEN, CDR2 SYDVKM. The CDR3 sequence: CASSSFYEQYF. Written as DNA, the CDR3 is TGTGCCAGCAGTTCTTTCTACGAGCAGTACTTC.

V is TRBV29-1 and J is TRBJ1-1; D gene uncertain. Germline CDR1 reads SQVTM; CDR2 reads ANQGSEA. The CDR3 runs to 12 residues. V lost 7 bases to trimming and J lost 6 bases, with 15 bases between them. The CDR3 sequence: CSALDKTPEAFF. Here the CDR3 DNA reads TGCAGCGCCCTAGACAAAACCCCTGAAGCTTTCTTT.

This clonotype has just a few counts. This chain uses TRBV12-3 or TRBV12-4 with TRBJ2-1; 13 bases line up with TRBD2. The ends lost 6 bases at V and 8 bases at J; junction bases unmatched: 7. The CDR3 runs to 15 residues. The CDR3 nucleotides are TGTGCCAGCAGGACGACTAGCGGGGGGAAACATGAGCAGTTCTTC. It specifies CASRTTSGGKHEQFF.

The table lists this clonotype with a few counts. The CDR3 loop reads CASSQDLIGNSVGYNEQFF. CDR3 DNA: TGTGCCAGCAGCCAAGATTTAATTGGGAATAGCGTGGGCTACAATGAGCAGTTCTTC. The chain uses TRBV3-1 and TRBJ2-1; D possibly corresponds to TRBD2 (5 bases). With 0 bases removed from V and 3 bases from J, the gap between germline ends came to 21 bases. The germline V gene has CDR1 LGHDT and CDR2 YNNKEL (reference sequence). The CDR3 length is 19 residues.

The rearrangement uses TRBV20-1 and TRBJ2-5; 10 bases align to TRBD1. This CDR3 region has 14 residues. The trim removed 5 bases at V and 2 bases at J, leaving 5 bases unmatched. CDR1 and CDR2 from the germline V gene are DFQATT and SNEGSKA (reference sequence). This CDR3 reads CSAARTGGQETQYF. The CDR3 bases are TGCAGTGCTGCCAGGACAGGGGGACAAGAGACCCAGTACTTC.

This clonotype was seen a handful of times. The chain couples TRBV7-9 to TRBJ1-1, with 8 bases matching TRBD1. CDR3 length: 14 amino acids. CDR1 SEHNR and CDR2 FQNEAQ come from the germline V gene (reference sequence). Losses at the gene ends were 7 bases for V and 0 bases for J; bases not matched to a gene: 4. Here the CDR3 DNA reads TGTGCCAGCACCCCGACAGGGGTGAACACTGAAGCTTTCTTT. This codes for CASTPTGVNTEAFF.